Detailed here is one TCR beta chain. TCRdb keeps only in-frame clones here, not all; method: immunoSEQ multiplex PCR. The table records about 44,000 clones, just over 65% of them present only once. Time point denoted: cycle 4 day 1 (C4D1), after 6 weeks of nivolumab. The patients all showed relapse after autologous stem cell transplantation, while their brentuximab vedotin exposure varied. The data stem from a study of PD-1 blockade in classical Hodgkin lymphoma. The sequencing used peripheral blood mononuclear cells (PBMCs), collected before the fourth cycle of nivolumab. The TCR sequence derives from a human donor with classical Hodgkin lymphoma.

CDR3 protein: CASSINRLAGKPTTGELFF. CDR3 coding DNA: TGTGCCAGTAGTATAAATCGGCTAGCGGGAAAACCTACCACCGGGGAGCTGTTTTTT. This sequence joins TRBV19 and TRBJ2-2; 9 nucleotides match TRBD2. The V gene's germline CDR1 is LNHDA and CDR2 SQIVND (reference sequence). J gave up 4 bases and V 2 bases, and 14 bases lay outside the gene matches. The CDR3 consists of 19 residues.